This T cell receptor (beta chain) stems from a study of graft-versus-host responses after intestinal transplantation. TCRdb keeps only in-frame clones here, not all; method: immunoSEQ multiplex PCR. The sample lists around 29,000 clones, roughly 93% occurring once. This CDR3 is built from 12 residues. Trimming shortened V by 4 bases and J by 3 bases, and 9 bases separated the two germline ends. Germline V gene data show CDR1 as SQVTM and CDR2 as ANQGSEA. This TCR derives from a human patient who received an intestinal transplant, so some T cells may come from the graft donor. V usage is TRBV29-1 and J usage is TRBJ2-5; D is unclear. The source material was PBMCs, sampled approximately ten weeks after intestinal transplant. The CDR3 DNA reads TGCAGCGTTGGGCAGATCAAAGAGACCCAGTACTTC. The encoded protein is CSVGQIKETQYF.